This T cell receptor (beta chain) was identified in a study of T-cell reconstitution after alpha-beta-depleted transplantation in children. The study's findings and limits: From newly produced T cells came most of the T-cell counts and diversity one year after transplant. At around two months after transplant, the alpha-beta T cells were reportedly derived from several hundred expanded clones that came from non-depleted graft cells. Surviving recipient T cells and thymic progenitors accounted for the high day-60 TCRbeta diversity observed in some patients.

Preparation of the TCRbeta library was carried out with unique molecular identifiers. TCRdb processed the PCR reads anew with MiXCR; each CDR3 protein has one entry. This sample has 65,000 to 85,000 distinct CDR3 sequences, with about a tenth found just once. As to this clonotype: Its specificity is unknown. The missing conserved phenylalanine or tryptophan at the end of this CDR3 makes a read error likely.

The sample consisted of PBMCs, taken before TCRalphabeta/CD19-depleted stem cell transplant. The TCR sequence derives from a boy between 10 and 17 years old with acute myeloid leukemia, due to receive a stem cell transplant.

CDR3 DNA sequence: TGCAGTGCAACCGGGACAGGGGGCAGCGGGGAGCTGTTTGTT. It yields the protein CSATGTGGSGELFV. The rearrangement joins TRBV20-1 to TRBJ2-2, with 12 bases identical to TRBD1. Germline CDR1 DFQATT, CDR2 SNEGSKA (reference sequence). The CDR3 has 14 residues. The junction had 6 bases not matched to a gene; V was cut back by 6 bases and J by 7 bases.